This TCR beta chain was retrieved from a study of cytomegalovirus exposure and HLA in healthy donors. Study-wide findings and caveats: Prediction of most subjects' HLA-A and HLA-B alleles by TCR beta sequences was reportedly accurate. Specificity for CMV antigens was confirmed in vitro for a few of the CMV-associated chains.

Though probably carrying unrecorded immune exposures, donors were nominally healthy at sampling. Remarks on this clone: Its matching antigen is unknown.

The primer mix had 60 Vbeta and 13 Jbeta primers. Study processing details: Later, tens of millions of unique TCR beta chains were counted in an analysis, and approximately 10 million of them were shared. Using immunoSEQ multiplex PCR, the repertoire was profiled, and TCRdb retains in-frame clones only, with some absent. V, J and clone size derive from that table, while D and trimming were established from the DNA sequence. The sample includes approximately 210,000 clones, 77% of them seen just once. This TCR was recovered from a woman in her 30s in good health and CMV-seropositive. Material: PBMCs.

The chain's CDR3 is CASSLSASNIDEQFF. In DNA form, the CDR3 reads TGCGCCAGCAGCTTGTCGGCTAGCAATATCGATGAGCAGTTCTTC. The rearrangement uses TRBV5-1 and TRBJ2-1; D possibly corresponds to TRBD2 (5 bases). Germline CDR1 and CDR2: SGHRS and YFSETQ. Trimming cost V 1 base and J 8 bases, with 16 bases left between them. There are 15 residues in the CDR3.